Below, 23 T cell receptor beta chains from the same sample are listed, as sequenced in a study of cytomegalovirus exposure and HLA in healthy donors. Both 60 Vbeta primers and 13 Jbeta primers went into the PCR. Only in-frame clones appear in the TCRdb table, and some are missing; sequencing was by immunoSEQ multiplex PCR. This sample yields about 160,000 clones, of which roughly four fifths are seen a single time; over 8.5% belongs to the top ten. The material sequenced was PBMCs. The receptor set was obtained from a man aged 50-60 years in good health and CMV-seropositive.

For this clone: At one boundary the junction diverges from the germline segment, which might be a read error. The V and J genes are TRBV29-1 and TRBJ2-6, with 7 bases fitting TRBD1. The CDR3 consists of 13 residues. Germline CDR1 and CDR2: SQVTM and ANQGSEA. The CDR3 nucleotides are TGCAGCGCTAAGGGGGCTGGGGCCAACGGCCTGACTTTC. Translation gives CSAKGAGANGLTF.

This clone showed up just a few times. The rearrangement joins TRBV28 to TRBJ2-7, with 11 bases aligning to TRBD1. The CDR3 has 15 amino acids. The V and J ends lost 2 bases and 4 bases, in that order; junction bases with no gene match: 4. Per germline, CDR1 MDHEN and CDR2 SYDVKM. CDR3 sequence (DNA): TGTGCCAGCAGTTTACGGACAGGGGGCTTGTACGAGCAGTACTTC. The encoded protein is CASSLRTGGLYEQYF.

V is TRBV10-3 and J is TRBJ2-7; 8 nucleotides align to TRBD2. V dropped 2 bases and J dropped 0; count of bases not matched to a gene: 6. Germline V CDR1 and CDR2: ENHRY, SYGVKD. This CDR3 comprises 16 residues. The CDR3 nucleotides read TGTGCCATCAGTGAGGGACTAGCTGATAGCTCCTACGAGCAGTACTTC. Translation gives CAISEGLADSSYEQYF.

The chain joins TRBV6-5 to TRBJ1-3; D is ambiguous. Germline CDR1 and CDR2: MNHEY and SVGAGI. The CDR3 loop spans 15 amino acids. V lost 3 bases and J lost 0, with 9 bases in between. The CDR3 coding sequence is TGTGCCAGCAGTTATAACAGTCTCTCTGGAAACACCATATATTTT. It yields the protein CASSYNSLSGNTIYF.

The chain links TRBV4-1 to TRBJ1-4; possible D gene TRBD1, 6 bases. The CDR3 totals 16 residues. Deletions cut 1 base from V and 8 bases from J, with 17 bases between. The germline CDR1 and CDR2 sequences are MGHRA and YSYEKL. The CDR3 sequence: CASSQVFVQGREKLFF. The CDR3 nucleotides are TGCGCCAGCAGCCAAGTTTTCGTACAGGGAAGAGAAAAACTGTTTTTT.

The table lists this clone with a few counts. The V and J genes are TRBV28 and TRBJ2-1, with 7 bases identical to TRBD2. This CDR3 has 15 amino acids. Germline V gene lookup returns CDR1 MDHEN and CDR2 SYDVKM. J gave up 2 bases and V 3 bases, and 4 bases lay outside the gene matches. Written as DNA, the CDR3 is TGTGCCAGCAGTTTCGGGGAGGGCGCCTACAATGAGCAGTTCTTC. Translation: CASSFGEGAYNEQFF.

The chain links TRBV4-1 to TRBJ2-5; weak D call: TRBD2 (6 bases). The CDR3 totals 14 residues. Trimming shortened V by 4 bases and J by 2 bases, and 11 bases separated the two germline ends. Germline assignment: CDR1 MGHRA and CDR2 YSYEKL. The CDR3: CASSPGENQETQYF. Here the CDR3 DNA reads TGCGCCAGCAGCCCGGGGGAGAATCAAGAGACCCAGTACTTC.

V gene TRBV11-2 combines with J gene TRBJ2-7, with D possibly being TRBD1 (5 bases). Trimming pared 1 base from V and 1 base from J, leaving 8 bases between. The CDR3 consists of 14 residues. CDR1 SGHAT and CDR2 FQNNGV come from the germline V gene. The chain's CDR3 is CASSLGAGSYEQYF. The CDR3 nucleotides read TGTGCCAGCAGCTTAGGGGCAGGGTCCTACGAGCAGTACTTC.

J is TRBJ1-1 and V is TRBV6-5, with TRBD1 matching over 10 bases. CDR1 and CDR2 (germline): MNHEY, SVGAGI. This CDR3 is 14 amino acids long. J gave up 3 bases and V 6 bases, and 4 bases lay outside the gene matches. The CDR3 loop is CASRPGQGYTEAFF. The CDR3, as DNA: TGTGCCAGCAGACCGGGACAGGGGTACACTGAAGCTTTCTTT.

On this clone: In the same sample, other DNA sequences code for this CDR3. The chain recombines TRBV5-3 with TRBJ2-6; 8 nucleotides align to TRBD1. TRBV5-3 is an ORF; its function is uncertain. J was trimmed by 1 base and V by 4 bases; bases with no gene match: 13. CDR3 size: 19 residues. CDR3 nucleotides: TGTGCCAGAAGCCTTTCCGGGACAGGAGAATCTTCTGGGGCCAACGTCCTGACTTTC. Protein sequence: CARSLSGTGESSGANVLTF.

The gene calls are TRBV4-1 and TRBJ1-6, with TRBD1 matching over 7 bases. Losses at the gene ends were 4 bases for V and 6 bases for J; bases not matched to a gene: 9. Germline values: CDR1 MGHRA, CDR2 YSYEKL. CDR3 length: 16 residues. CDR3 DNA: TGCGCCAGCAGCCGCCCGTCCGGGACAGTTAATTCACCCCTCCACTTT. Translated: CASSRPSGTVNSPLHF.

The rearrangement links TRBV6-5 to TRBJ1-4; a weak D match, TRBD1 (6 bases). Trimming cost V 8 bases and J 6 bases, with 13 bases left between them. CDR1 is MNHEY, CDR2 SVGAGI, per germline. This CDR3 is 13 amino acids long. CDR3 sequence reads: CASGGAFDEKLFF. CDR3 DNA sequence: TGTGCCAGCGGGGGGGCATTCGATGAAAAACTGTTTTTT.

The chain uses TRBV7-2 and TRBJ1-2; TRBD1 matches at 7 bases. In germline, CDR1 is SGHTA, CDR2 FQGNSA. CDR3 length: 16 residues. V trimming: 5 bases; J trimming: 2 bases; junction bases outside the gene matches: 11. The CDR3 DNA sequence: TGTGCCAGCAGCCCGACGGGGGGGACAGCCAACTATGGCTACACCTTC. Translated: CASSPTGGTANYGYTF.

The chain is built from TRBV18 and TRBJ1-6; maybe TRBD1 (5 bases). V lost 3 bases and J 8 bases, leaving 14 bases between the germline ends. CDR3 length equals 15 residues. Germline CDR1 and CDR2: KGHSH and LQKENI. The CDR3 DNA reads TGTGCCAGCTCACCCGCCCAGAAAGGGGATTCACCCCTCCACTTT. Amino acid sequence: CASSPAQKGDSPLHF.

The V gene is TRBV28, the J gene TRBJ1-5; weak D call: TRBD1 (5 bases). V lost 7 bases, J lost 0 bases, and 16 bases lay in between. Per the germline V gene, CDR1 is MDHEN and CDR2 is SYDVKM. The CDR3 spans 16 residues. The chain's CDR3 is CASTFEQVDSNQPQHF. CDR3 DNA sequence: TGTGCCAGCACCTTCGAACAGGTTGATAGCAATCAGCCCCAGCATTTT.

V gene TRBV9 combines with J gene TRBJ2-7, with TRBD2 matching over 8 bases. The germline CDR1 and CDR2 sequences are SGDLS and YYNGEE. There are 14 residues in the CDR3. The J segment lost 3 bases and the V segment lost 0 bases, leaving 2 bases of the junction unmatched. In DNA, the CDR3 is TGTGCCAGCAGCGTAGTTGGGACTAGCTACGAGCAGTACTTC. It codes for CASSVVGTSYEQYF.

The gene calls are TRBV5-6 and TRBJ2-7; 8 nucleotides match TRBD2. Germline-derived CDR1 and CDR2 are SGHDT and YYEEEE. This CDR3 contains 18 residues. With V trimmed by 6 bases and J by 2 bases, 19 bases remained unmatched. The CDR3 coding sequence is TGTGCCAGCAAATCCCAAACCGGGAGGGGCCGAAGGACCTACGAGCAGTACTTC. This gives the protein CASKSQTGRGRRTYEQYF.

The genes are TRBV5-1 and TRBJ1-1, with D unclear. Germline V gives CDR1 SGHRS, CDR2 YFSETQ. CDR3 length equals 13 residues. V lost 4 bases, J lost 8 bases, and 15 bases lay in between. CDR3 residues: CASSREGREEAFF. In nucleotides, the CDR3 is TGCGCCAGCAGCCGGGAGGGCCGCGAAGAAGCTTTCTTT. Based on the CDR3 plus reference TRBV5-1 and TRBJ1-1, the full variable domain is KAGVTQTPRYLIKTRGQQVTLSCSPISGHRSVSWYQQTPGQGLQFLFEYFSETQRNKGNFPGRFSGRQFSNSRSEMNVSTLELGDSALYLCASSREGREEAFFGQGTRLTVV.

The CDR3 bases are TGTGCCAGCAGCCAGGGACTAGCGGGAGACACAGATACGCAGTATTTT. Translating gives CASSQGLAGDTDTQYF. V usage is TRBV5-6 and J usage is TRBJ2-3; 14 bases are a match to TRBD2. Per the germline V gene, CDR1 is SGHDT and CDR2 is YYEEEE. V dropped 4 bases and J dropped 2; count of bases not matched to a gene: 3. The CDR3 covers 16 residues. The whole variable domain, filled in from reference TRBV5-6 and TRBJ2-3, reads DAGVTQSPTHLIKTRGQQVTLRCSPKSGHDTVSWYQQALGQGPQFIFQYYEEEERQRGNFPDRFSGHQFPNYSSELNVNALLLGDSALYLCASSQGLAGDTDTQYFGPGTRLTVL.

This chain links TRBV2 with TRBJ2-2, with D perhaps TRBD2 (5 bases). Trimming removed 6 bases at V and 0 bases at J, with 17 bases between. Looked up from germline, CDR1 is SNHLY and CDR2 is FYNNEI. This CDR3 is 17 amino acids long. The CDR3: CASSGIRLAANTGELFF. As DNA, the CDR3 is TGTGCCAGCAGCGGCATTCGGCTAGCCGCGAACACCGGGGAGCTGTTTTTT.

The chain recombines TRBV19 with TRBJ1-4; 10 bases are a match to TRBD1. The CDR3 has 16 amino acids. The V segment lost 7 bases and the J segment 5 bases; nucleotides outside the gene matches: 10. CDR1 and CDR2 from the germline V gene are LNHDA and SQIVND (reference sequence). The CDR3 DNA follows: TGTGCCAGTACTAGTAGGCCGGGACAGGGGAATGAAAAACTGTTTTTT. Residues: CASTSRPGQGNEKLFF.

As to this clone: One end of the junction is discordant with germline, which a read error may explain. The J gene is TRBJ1-2, the V gene TRBV6-5; D not certain. The CDR3 is made up of 11 amino acids. Germline assignment: CDR1 MNHEY and CDR2 SVGAGI. The CDR3 here is CAISPAGVLTF. The CDR3 bases are TGTGCCATCAGTCCGGCGGGAGTCTTGACCTTC.

This clone was seen more than once but under ten times. V is TRBV2 and J is TRBJ1-1, with D tentatively TRBD1 (5 bases). This CDR3 spans 13 amino acids. CDR1 SNHLY and CDR2 FYNNEI come from the germline V gene. The ends were cut back, 4 bases at V and 6 bases at J, with 12 bases in the middle. The CDR3 nucleotides are TGTGCCAGCAGTGGAGACAGTGGGGCTGAAGCTTTCTTT. It yields the protein CASSGDSGAEAFF.